This entry is about one TCR beta chain. This clonotype was recorded many times. Its antigen is not yet known. No base quality values were provided; no much bigger clone lies one nucleotide off. This sample was taken from a study of T cells in Graves' hyperthyroidism and ophthalmopathy (dated by TCRdb to between 2018 and 2021). Looking at the study overall: Peripheral blood samples were taken at initial diagnosis, before any treatment was given. To identify TCR V-J signatures that set the groups apart, the researchers used a discovery cohort of 95 to 100 patients, made up of fewer than 50 with Graves' ophthalmopathy and 57 with stable Graves' hyperthyroidism. Prospective prediction of ophthalmopathy was tested in an independent validation cohort consisting of 18 to 20 hyperthyroidism patients and over 15 patients who later progressed to ophthalmopathy. For training and testing, the 80 to 100 patients in the discovery cohort were randomly divided in a 7:3 ratio. The study also compared thyroid tissue and blood T-cell repertoires from 6 or 7 Graves' hyperthyroidism patients. After blood sampling, hyperthyroidism patients were treated with methimazole at a starting dose of 30 mg daily, and ophthalmopathy patients were treated with high-dose intravenous methylprednisolone. According to the paper, TCR Vbeta CDR3 sequencing was carried out on approximately 140 peripheral blood samples, which came from under 50 ophthalmopathy, under 80 hyperthyroidism and approximately 17 progressor patients.

The paper's findings and limits, for the study overall: Most expanded thyroid clonotypes (frequency above 0.001) were also found in blood, which suggests that blood repertoires may mirror thyroid immune responses. In validation, progression to ophthalmopathy was predicted by the model with almost 71% sensitivity and under 85% specificity, a median of roughly 6 months before onset. A model built on a 13 V-J signature distinguished ophthalmopathy from stable hyperthyroidism, reaching 85% to 90% sensitivity and about 81% specificity in cross-validation and 80%/75% in testing. No statistical method was used to set the sample size in advance, and investigators knew the group allocation.

TCR beta CDR3 regions were amplified from RNA transcripts. A first-round RT-PCR of the TCR CDR3 used the HTBI primer set with the Qiagen OneStep RT-PCR kit. A second multiplex PCR round built the libraries, followed by size selection and purification. The libraries were sequenced on an Illumina HiSeq2000 using paired-end 100 bp reads. On the authors' methods: SOAPnuke was used to process the raw data, throwing out any read that contained adapters or uncalled bases, had a mean Phred below 15, or lacked an exact constant-primer or identifier match. COPE v1.2.5 was used to merge the high-quality paired reads, and each unique nucleotide sequence was defined as a clonotype. MiTCR v1.1 was used to align clonotypes to the IMGT TRBV, TRBD and TRBJ reference segments. Analysis was restricted to V-J combinations with a frequency above 0.0001, which covered approximately 99% of repertoires. A TCS score was defined as the ratio between F50 (clonal expansion) and ExV (chaos), using BLOSUM62-based TCRdist between CDR3 peptides within each V-J. Welch's t-statistics and random forest reduced fewer than 600 V-J features to fewer than 15, which were used in a naive Bayes classifier (R e1071). TCRdb passed the public sequencing reads through fastp at Q25 and MiXCR, retaining productive beta sequences. All rows with the same CDR3 protein become a single entry with the most common DNA and genes. TCRdb, not the original authors, processed these V and J calls. A total of 600,000 to 750,000 distinct CDR3 sequences appear in this sample, approximately 15% of them only once. In total, the top ten clones hold 15% of the sample.

The CDR3 measures 14 amino acids from cysteine to phenylalanine. The CDR3 DNA has 42 bases and is translated from base 1. Germline trimming: 0 bases from V, 7 bases from J; junction bases outside gene matches: 3. CDR1 SGHAT and CDR2 FQNNGV are derived from the germline V gene. Stable Graves' hyperthyroidism was defined as the absence of progression to ophthalmopathy over 18 months of follow-up. Hyperthyroidism patients were newly diagnosed, had a disease duration of under 2 months, and were aged 18 to 65 years. The study excluded patients with uncontrolled infections, other autoimmune diseases, pregnancy or lactation. Clinical symptoms, serum thyroxine and TRAb, thyroid ultrasound, and orbital computed tomography formed the basis for the diagnoses. PBMCs were separated from roughly 9.6 ml of fresh peripheral blood using Ficoll-Paque density gradient centrifugation. Total RNA was extracted using Trizol reagent, and RNA quality was assessed on an Agilent 2100 Bioanalyzer.

The receptor chain draws on TRBV11-2 and TRBJ1-5; 7 of the junction bases match TRBD1. The specimen was blood. The clonotype comes from a man aged 45-65 years with Graves' hyperthyroidism. The CDR3 region: CASSLDRGPQPQHF. The DNA reads as follows: TGTGCCAGCAGCTTAGATAGGGGGCCGCAGCCCCAGCATTTT.